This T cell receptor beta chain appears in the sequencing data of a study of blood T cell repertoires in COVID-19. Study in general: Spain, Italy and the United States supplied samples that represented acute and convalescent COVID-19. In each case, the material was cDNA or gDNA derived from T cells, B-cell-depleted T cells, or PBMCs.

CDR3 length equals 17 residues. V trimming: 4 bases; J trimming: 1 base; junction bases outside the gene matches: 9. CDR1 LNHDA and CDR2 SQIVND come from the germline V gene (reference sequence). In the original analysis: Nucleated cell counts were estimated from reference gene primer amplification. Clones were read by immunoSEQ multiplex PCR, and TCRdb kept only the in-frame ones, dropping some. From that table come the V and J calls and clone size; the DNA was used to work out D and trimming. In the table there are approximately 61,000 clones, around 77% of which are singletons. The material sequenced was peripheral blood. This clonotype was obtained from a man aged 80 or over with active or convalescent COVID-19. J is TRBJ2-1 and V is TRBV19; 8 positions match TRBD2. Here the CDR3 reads CASSTSGGGPSYNEQFF. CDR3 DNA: TGTGCCAGTAGTACCTCCGGGGGGGGGCCTTCCTACAATGAGCAGTTCTTC.